Listed below are T cell receptor beta chains from one sample, sequenced in a study of blood T cell repertoires in COVID-19. Profiling relied on immunoSEQ multiplex PCR, and the TCRdb table lists in-frame clones only, not all of them. The table lists about 300,000 clones, about nine tenths of them singletons. What was sequenced was peripheral blood. The receptors originated from a woman between 25 and 40 years old with COVID-19, enrolled during active disease. Each CDR3 is given with its conserved first and last residue. D genes are given only for firm matches. Expanded clones get a size class; other rows say once, few or many, or leave the size out.

few TRBJ2-7 TRBD1 TRBV2 CASRPGGHEQYF TGTGCCAGCAGGCCAGGGGGCCACGAGCAGTACTTC
NA TRBJ1-2 NA TRBV21-1 CASRGTGAENYGYTF TGTGCCAGCAGGGGGACAGGGGCCGAGAACTATGGCTACACCTTC
NA TRBJ2-6 NA TRBV6-5 CASKKIDSGANVLTF TGTGCCAGCAAAAAGATAGACTCTGGGGCCAACGTCCTGACTTTC
NA TRBJ2-7 TRBD2 TRBV9 CASSRTSGSTYEQYF TGTGCCAGCAGCCGGACTAGCGGATCCACCTACGAGCAGTACTTC
NA TRBJ1-5 NA TRBV3-1/TRBV3-2 CASSHGTKGNQPQHF TGTGCCAGCAGCCATGGGACAAAGGGCAATCAGCCCCAGCATTTT
once TRBJ1-1 NA TRBV6-5 CASSRAGGTEAFF TGTGCCAGCAGTCGGGCCGGGGGGACTGAAGCTTTCTTT
NA TRBJ1-2 NA TRBV5-1 CASSSPPGFGYTF TGCGCCAGCAGCTCTCCCCCAGGGTTTGGCTACACCTTC
NA TRBJ2-7 TRBD1 TRBV30 CAWSTGTGTYEQYF TGTGCCTGGAGTACCGGGACAGGGACCTACGAGCAGTACTTC
NA TRBJ2-1 TRBD2 TRBV7-7 CASSPLAGANYNEQFF TGTGCTAGCAGCCCCCTAGCGGGGGCTAACTACAATGAGCAGTTCTTC
NA TRBJ1-1 TRBD1 TRBV7-9 CASKKLTGVDTEAFF TGTGCCAGCAAGAAGTTGACAGGGGTTGACACTGAAGCTTTCTTT
NA TRBJ1-1 TRBD1 TRBV28 CASSLNLGQGDTEAFF TGTGCCAGCAGTTTAAATTTGGGACAGGGCGACACTGAAGCTTTCTTT
once TRBJ2-3 NA TRBV19 CASRVGGGTAESTDTQYF TGTGCCAGTAGAGTTGGAGGCGGGACAGCGGAAAGCACAGATACGCAGTATTTT
NA TRBJ2-5 TRBD1 TRBV4-2 CASSQGVTGGRETQYF TGTGCCAGCAGCCAGGGGGTGACAGGGGGGAGGGAGACCCAGTACTTC
NA TRBJ1-5 TRBD1 TRBV2 CASRAGTASNQPQHF TGTGCCAGTAGAGCCGGGACAGCTAGCAATCAGCCCCAGCATTTT
NA TRBJ1-2 NA TRBV6-2/TRBV6-3 CASSYPLYGYTF TGTGCCAGCAGTTATCCACTCTATGGCTACACCTTC
NA TRBJ2-3 TRBD2 TRBV9 CASTFTSGGHTDTQYF TGTGCCAGCACCTTTACTAGCGGGGGACACACAGATACGCAGTATTTT
NA TRBJ1-5 TRBD1 TRBV28 CASCGTGNQPQHF TGTGCCAGCTGCGGGACAGGGAATCAGCCCCAGCATTTT
NA TRBJ2-1 TRBD2 TRBV4-1 CASSPTSGGLENEQFF TGCGCCAGCAGCCCGACTAGCGGGGGTCTTGAAAATGAGCAGTTCTTC
NA TRBJ1-2 NA TRBV6-1 CASSEGRGAGFGYTF TGTGCCAGCAGTGAAGGGAGGGGCGCGGGATTTGGCTACACCTTC
NA TRBJ1-2 NA TRBV10-3 CAISPQEEGGYTF TGTGCCATCAGCCCACAGGAAGAAGGGGGCTACACCTTC
NA TRBJ1-1 NA TRBV6-1 CASSEFVGTGAFF TGTGCCAGCAGTGAGTTCGTCGGAACAGGAGCTTTCTTT
NA TRBJ1-1 TRBD1 TRBV5-1 CASSGTGDTEAFF TGCGCCAGCAGCGGGACAGGAGACACTGAAGCTTTCTTT
NA TRBJ2-3 TRBD2 TRBV4-3 CASSQEVLRGSTDTQYF TGCGCCAGCAGCCAAGAGGTTTTGCGGGGGAGCACAGATACGCAGTATTTT
NA TRBJ1-2 NA TRBV6-1 CASSEDVLANYGYTF TGTGCCAGCAGTGAAGACGTACTAGCTAACTATGGCTACACCTTC
NA TRBJ1-5 NA TRBV11-3 CASSFLPTGIKDQPQHF TGTGCCAGCAGCTTCCTCCCCACAGGGATAAAGGATCAGCCCCAGCATTTT
NA TRBJ2-1 NA TRBV5-5 CASSFGVYNEQFF TGTGCCAGCAGCTTCGGGGTCTACAATGAGCAGTTCTTC
NA TRBJ1-2 NA TRBV5-6 CASSSSRGVNYGYTF TGTGCCAGCAGCTCATCCCGGGGGGTTAACTATGGCTACACCTTC
NA TRBJ1-2 NA TRBV11-3 CASSSEVGFGSGYGYTF TGTGCCAGCAGTTCGGAGGTGGGATTTGGGTCTGGCTATGGCTACACCTTC
once TRBJ1-6 NA TRBV3-1/TRBV3-2 CASSTGTNSPLHF TGTGCCAGCAGTACAGGTACTAATTCACCCCTCCACTTT
many TRBJ2-1 NA TRBV10-1 CASRRRDSSYNEQFF TGCGCCAGCAGGAGGAGGGACAGCTCCTACAATGAGCAGTTCTTC
NA TRBJ2-7 TRBD1 TRBV19 CATPTGDYEQYF TGTGCCACCCCGACAGGGGACTACGAGCAGTACTTC
once TRBJ1-2 NA TRBV6-2/TRBV6-3 CASSYPRGTGYTF TGTGCCAGCAGTTACCCTCGGGGGACTGGCTACACCTTC
NA TRBJ1-2 TRBD1 TRBV2 CASQPGQGNYGYTF TGTGCCAGTCAGCCGGGACAGGGGAACTATGGCTACACCTTC
NA TRBJ1-3 NA TRBV5-1 CASSSVGQPGNTIYF TGCGCCAGCAGCTCGGTCGGACAGCCTGGAAACACCATATATTTT
NA TRBJ1-6 NA TRBV13 CASSPRQANRNSPLHF TGTGCCAGCAGCCCCCGACAGGCTAACAGAAATTCACCCCTCCACTTT
NA TRBJ1-2 TRBD1 TRBV29-1 CSVETGGSGYTF TGCAGCGTCGAAACAGGGGGAAGTGGCTACACCTTC
NA TRBJ1-2 NA TRBV3-1/TRBV3-2 CASSQGPLYGYTF TGTGCCAGCAGTCAGGGGCCACTTTATGGCTACACCTTC
NA TRBJ1-3 NA TRBV10-3 CAISEAGVSGNTIYF TGTGCCATCAGTGAGGCAGGGGTGTCTGGAAACACCATATATTTT
NA TRBJ1-3 TRBD1 TRBV19 CASSSPGTASGNTIYF TGTGCCAGTAGTTCGCCCGGGACAGCCTCTGGAAACACCATATATTTT
few TRBJ2-1 NA TRBV18 CASSLQHRDNEQFF TGTGCCAGCTCACTCCAACACAGGGACAATGAGCAGTTCTTC
once TRBJ1-1 NA TRBV28 CASSLRAGRAEAFF TGTGCCAGCAGTTTGCGGGCCGGTCGGGCTGAAGCTTTCTTT
NA TRBJ2-3 NA TRBV19 CASSGRGADSSTDTQYF TGTGCCAGTAGTGGCCGGGGGGCCGATTCTAGCACAGATACGCAGTATTTT
NA TRBJ2-1 TRBD1 TRBV3-1/TRBV3-2 CASSQGTGFEQFF TGTGCCAGCAGCCAAGGGACAGGGTTTGAGCAGTTCTTC
once TRBJ2-5 NA TRBV27 CASSLAGWETQYF TGTGCCAGCAGTTTAGCAGGGTGGGAGACCCAGTACTTC
NA TRBJ2-3 NA TRBV5-1 CASSLDPPADTQYF TGCGCCAGCAGCTTGGACCCGCCAGCAGATACGCAGTATTTT
NA TRBJ1-1 NA TRBV19 CASSLTGMNTEAFF TGTGCCAGTAGCCTAACAGGTATGAACACTGAAGCTTTCTTT
NA TRBJ2-1 NA TRBV5-4 CASSGFRERRNEQFF TGTGCCAGCAGCGGGTTCCGGGAACGTCGTAATGAGCAGTTCTTC
NA TRBJ1-1 NA TRBV20-1 CSAQGVHEAFF TGCAGTGCCCAGGGTGTTCATGAAGCTTTCTTT
NA TRBJ1-6 NA TRBV5-1 CASSLTNRVGSPLHF TGCGCCAGCAGCTTGACCAACAGGGTAGGCTCACCCCTCCACTTT
NA TRBJ1-5 NA TRBV19 CASSMVAGVKEPQHF TGTGCCAGTAGTATGGTCGCGGGGGTGAAGGAGCCCCAGCATTTT